This passage covers 7 T cell receptor beta chains from one sample sequenced in a study of cytomegalovirus exposure and HLA in healthy donors. PCR used 60 Vbeta primers and 13 Jbeta primers. Sequencing was performed with immunoSEQ multiplex PCR; in TCRdb, only in-frame clones are kept and a portion is missing. The table lists 210,000 or so clones, 82% of them singletons. Sequencing was carried out using PBMCs. Receptor source: a woman aged 40 to 50 in good health and CMV-seronegative.

The chain is built from TRBV7-8 and TRBJ2-7; a possible D gene is TRBD2 (5 bases). This CDR3 contains 12 residues. V lost 7 bases and J lost 1, with 8 bases in between. Germline CDR1 SGHVS, CDR2 FQNEAQ. This CDR3 is CASNTGSYEQYF. In nucleotides, the CDR3 is TGTGCCAGCAACACGGGGTCCTACGAGCAGTACTTC.

This sequence joins TRBV7-9 and TRBJ2-2; TRBD1 matches 9 bases. The CDR3 extends over 17 amino acids. Trimming took 1 base from V and 6 from J; bases not matched to a gene: 9. Germline CDR1 SEHNR, CDR2 FQNEAQ (reference sequence). The CDR3 nucleotides read TGTGCCAGCAGCTTAGGAGCGGGACAGGGTAAACCCGGGGAGCTGTTTTTT. Translating gives CASSLGAGQGKPGELFF.

The chain couples TRBV11-2 to TRBJ2-2, with D maybe TRBD1 (6 bases). Germline CDR1 SGHAT, CDR2 FQNNGV. The CDR3 has 14 residues. Trimming removed 10 bases from V and 3 bases from J, with 15 bases in between. The CDR3 bases are TGTGCCACCCTTAACAGGGCCGACACCGGGGAGCTGTTTTTT. Translating it yields CATLNRADTGELFF.

This clone was picked up one time. V usage is TRBV28 and J usage is TRBJ2-7, with 8 bases identical to TRBD1. Trimming removed 5 bases from V and 5 bases from J; junction bases left unmatched: 11. CDR3 length: 15 amino acids. CDR1 and CDR2 from the germline V gene are MDHEN and SYDVKM. CDR3 region: CASSEIRDRNNEQYF. The CDR3 DNA reads TGTGCCAGCAGTGAAATCCGGGACAGGAACAACGAGCAGTACTTC.

The CDR3 here is CASSILGAYNEQFF. DNA for the CDR3: TGTGCCAGTAGTATCTTGGGAGCTTACAATGAGCAGTTCTTC. This chain links TRBV19 with TRBJ2-1, with a tentative D call TRBD2 (5 bases). The CDR3 length is 14 residues. Germline values: CDR1 LNHDA, CDR2 SQIVND (reference sequence). The ends were cut back, 3 bases at V and 4 bases at J, with 10 bases in the middle.

J is TRBJ2-7 and V is TRBV7-9, with 9 bases matching TRBD2. This CDR3 has 16 residues. CDR1 and CDR2 from the germline V gene are SEHNR and FQNEAQ (reference sequence). J gave up 3 bases and V 4 bases, and 10 bases lay outside the gene matches. The CDR3 coding sequence is TGTGCCAGCAGCTCCACAGTTGTAGCGGGGGACTACGAGCAGTACTTC. This encodes CASSSTVVAGDYEQYF.

This sequence joins TRBV19 and TRBJ2-5, with D perhaps matching TRBD1 (6 bases). Looked up from germline, CDR1 is LNHDA and CDR2 is SQIVND (reference sequence). This CDR3 spans 15 amino acids. V dropped 5 bases and J dropped 0 bases, with 13 bases sitting between them. The CDR3 reads CASSPTGTHQETQYF. Here the CDR3 DNA reads TGTGCCAGTAGTCCAACTGGGACACACCAAGAGACCCAGTACTTC.